This T cell receptor beta chain derives from a study of control samples from healthy donors and cancer patients. The table lists this clone with a count of one. Germline V gene sequence: CDR1 SNHLY, CDR2 FYNNEI. V shed 8 bases, J shed 2 bases, and the junction held 4 bases outside the gene matches. The CDR3 sequence is 14 residues long. This table comes from immunoSEQ multiplex PCR, and its TCRdb copy is limited to in-frame clones, with some not included. The table records 150,000 to 170,000 clones, 94% of them present only once. J is TRBJ1-1 and V is TRBV2, with TRBD1 matching over 11 bases. The sequenced sample was blood. This clonotype originated in a man aged 35-49 years in good health. CDR3 coding DNA: TGTGCCAGCGCCGGACAGGGGGCTAACACTGAAGCTTTCTTT. It is translated as CASAGQGANTEAFF.